The clone carrying this TCR beta chain was seen at least ten times. Its antigen is still unknown. The data were taken from a study of neurological immune-mediated disorders. Study outcomes and limitations: Neither clinical nor MRI features showed any association with the multiple sclerosis repertoire cluster, and the authors stated that larger cohorts are needed. The absence of any CDR3 amino acid sequence shared by expanded clones across subjects suggests that repertoires were private in all groups.

The method for making cDNA was 5'RACE, and it used 10-nucleotide random UMIs. Every sequencing run drew on 15-18 subjects and yielded over 160 million TCR-beta sequences. TCRdb fed the 5' RACE reads into MiXCR, producing one record per CDR3 protein. The sample holds 25,000 to 35,000 distinct CDR3 sequences; approximately 1.5% are singletons and the top ten take approximately 8.7%. Looked up from germline, CDR1 is SGHRS and CDR2 is YFSETQ. Trimming at V came to 3 bases and at J to 6 bases, leaving 6 bases not matched to a gene. CDR3 size: 15 residues. Input material: PBMCs. The J gene is TRBJ2-4, the V gene TRBV5-1; 10 bases fit TRBD1. The TCR sequence derives from a woman aged 25-40 years with multiple sclerosis. CDR3 loop: CASSWDRGRGNIQYF. Written as DNA, the CDR3 is TGCGCCAGCAGCTGGGACAGGGGCAGGGGAAACATTCAGTACTTC.